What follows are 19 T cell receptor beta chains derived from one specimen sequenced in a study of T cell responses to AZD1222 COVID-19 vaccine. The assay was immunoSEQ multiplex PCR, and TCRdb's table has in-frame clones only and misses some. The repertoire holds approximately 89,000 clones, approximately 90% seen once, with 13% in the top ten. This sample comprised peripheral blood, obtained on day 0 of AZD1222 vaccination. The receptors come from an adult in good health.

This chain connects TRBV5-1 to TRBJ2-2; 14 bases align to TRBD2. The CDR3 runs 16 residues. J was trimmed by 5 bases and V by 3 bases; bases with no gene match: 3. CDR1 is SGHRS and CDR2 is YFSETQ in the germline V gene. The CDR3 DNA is TGCGCCAGCAGCTCGGGACTAGCGGGGGCGACCGGGGAGCTGTTTTTT. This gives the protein CASSSGLAGATGELFF.

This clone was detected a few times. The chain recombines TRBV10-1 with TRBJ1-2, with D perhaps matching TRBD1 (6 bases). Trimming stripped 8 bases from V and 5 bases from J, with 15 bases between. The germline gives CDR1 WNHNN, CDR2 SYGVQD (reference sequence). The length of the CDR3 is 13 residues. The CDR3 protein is CASPNTGWYGYTF. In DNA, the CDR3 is TGCGCCAGCCCAAATACAGGGTGGTATGGCTACACCTTC.

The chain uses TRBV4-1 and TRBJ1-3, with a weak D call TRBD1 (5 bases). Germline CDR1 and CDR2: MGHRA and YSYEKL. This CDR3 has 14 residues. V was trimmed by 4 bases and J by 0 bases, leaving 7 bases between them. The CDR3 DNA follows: TGCGCCAGCAGCCCACAGGTCTCTGGAAACACCATATATTTT. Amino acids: CASSPQVSGNTIYF.

The CDR3 protein is CAWTAEDRLNGYTF. DNA for the CDR3: TGTGCCTGGACCGCCGAGGACAGACTAAATGGCTACACCTTC. The chain uses TRBV30 and TRBJ1-2; possibly TRBD1 for D (6 bases). The V end lost 4 bases, the J end lost 6 bases, and 18 bases lay between the germline ends. This CDR3 contains 14 residues. The germline V gene has CDR1 GTSNPN and CDR2 SVGIG (reference sequence).

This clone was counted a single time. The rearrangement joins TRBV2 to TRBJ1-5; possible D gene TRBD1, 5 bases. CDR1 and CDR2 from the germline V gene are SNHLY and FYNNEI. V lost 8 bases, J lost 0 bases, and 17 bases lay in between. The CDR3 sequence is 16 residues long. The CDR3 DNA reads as TGTGCCAGCGACGGGGGGTCTCCGTTTAGCAATCAGCCCCAGCATTTT. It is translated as CASDGGSPFSNQPQHF.

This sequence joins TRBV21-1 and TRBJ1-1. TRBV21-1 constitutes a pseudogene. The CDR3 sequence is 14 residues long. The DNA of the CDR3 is TGTGCCAGCAGCAGGGGGGATAAAGGCACTGAAGCTTTCTTT. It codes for CASSRGDKGTEAFF.

The CDR3 protein is CATSRDRRGPGNTIYF. In DNA form, the CDR3 reads TGTGCCACCAGCAGAGATCGGAGGGGGCCGGGAAACACCATATATTTT. This sequence joins TRBV15 and TRBJ1-3; 7 bases are a match to TRBD1. The V gene end was trimmed by 0 bases and the J gene end by 4 bases; junction bases not matched to a gene: 6. Germline assignment: CDR1 LNHNV and CDR2 YYDKDF (reference sequence). The CDR3 totals 16 residues.

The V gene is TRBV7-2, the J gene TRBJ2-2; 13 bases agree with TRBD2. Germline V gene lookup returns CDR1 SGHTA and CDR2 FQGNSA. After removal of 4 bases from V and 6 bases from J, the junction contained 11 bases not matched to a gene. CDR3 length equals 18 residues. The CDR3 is CASSYKGTSGVWAGELFF. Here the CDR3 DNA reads TGTGCCAGCAGCTATAAAGGGACTAGCGGGGTTTGGGCCGGGGAGCTGTTTTTT.

CDR3 sequence: CATEDRGQYEQYF. CDR3 nucleotide sequence: TGCGCCACGGAGGACAGGGGGCAATACGAGCAGTACTTC. J is TRBJ2-7 and V is TRBV5-1; 11 bases match TRBD1. Per germline, CDR1 SGHRS and CDR2 YFSETQ. The trim removed 9 bases at V and 4 bases at J, leaving 6 bases unmatched. The CDR3 runs to 13 residues.

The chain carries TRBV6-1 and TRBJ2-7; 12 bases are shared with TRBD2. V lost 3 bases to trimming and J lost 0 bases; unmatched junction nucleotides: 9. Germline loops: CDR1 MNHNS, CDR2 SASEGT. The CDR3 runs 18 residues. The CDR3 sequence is CASSDPSGGARPSYEQYF. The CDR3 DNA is TGTGCCAGCAGTGACCCTAGCGGGGGGGCAAGACCCTCCTACGAGCAGTACTTC.

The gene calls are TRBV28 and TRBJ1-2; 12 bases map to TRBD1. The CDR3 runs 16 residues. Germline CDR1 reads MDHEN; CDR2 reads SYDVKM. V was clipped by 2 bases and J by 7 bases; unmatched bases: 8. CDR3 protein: CASSLPSGTGGSGYTF. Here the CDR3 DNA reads TGTGCCAGCAGTTTACCCAGTGGGACAGGGGGCTCTGGCTACACCTTC.

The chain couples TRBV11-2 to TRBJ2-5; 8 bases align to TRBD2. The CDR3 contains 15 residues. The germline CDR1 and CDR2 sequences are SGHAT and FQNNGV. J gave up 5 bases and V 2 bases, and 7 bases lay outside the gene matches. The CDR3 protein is CASSLLLAGMETQYF. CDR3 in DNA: TGTGCCAGCAGCTTACTGTTAGCGGGGATGGAGACCCAGTACTTC.

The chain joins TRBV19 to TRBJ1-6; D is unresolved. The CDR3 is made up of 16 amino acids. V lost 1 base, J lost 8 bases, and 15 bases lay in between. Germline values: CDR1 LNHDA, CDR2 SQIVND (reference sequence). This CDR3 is CASSIGGTGPDSPLHF. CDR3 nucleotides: TGTGCCAGTAGTATAGGAGGCACCGGGCCGGATTCACCCCTCCACTTT.

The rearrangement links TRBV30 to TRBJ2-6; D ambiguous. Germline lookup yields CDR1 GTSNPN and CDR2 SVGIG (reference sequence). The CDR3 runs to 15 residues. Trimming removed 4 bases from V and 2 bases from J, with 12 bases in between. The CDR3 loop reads CAWTWALPGANVLTF. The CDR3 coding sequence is TGTGCCTGGACCTGGGCTCTCCCTGGGGCCAACGTCCTGACTTTC.

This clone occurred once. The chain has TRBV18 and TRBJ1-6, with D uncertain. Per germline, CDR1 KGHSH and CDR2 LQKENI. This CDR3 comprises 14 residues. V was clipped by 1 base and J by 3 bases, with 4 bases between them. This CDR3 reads CASSPQGYNSPLHF. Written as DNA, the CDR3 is TGTGCCAGCTCACCACAGGGCTATAATTCACCCCTCCACTTT. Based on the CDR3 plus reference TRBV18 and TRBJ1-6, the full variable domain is NAGVMQNPRHLVRRRGQEARLRCSPMKGHSHVYWYRQLPEEGLKFMVYLQKENIIDESGMPKERFSAEFPKEGPSILRIQQVVRGDSAAYFCASSPQGYNSPLHFGNGTRLTVT.

The CDR3 reads CASSPVGIANYGYTF. CDR3 coding DNA: TGTGCCAGCAGCCCAGTGGGGATAGCTAACTATGGCTACACCTTC. The chain carries TRBV11-3 and TRBJ1-2; no reliable D call. V lost 5 bases and J lost 0, with 13 bases in between. The germline gives CDR1 SGHNT, CDR2 YENEEA. There are 15 residues in the CDR3. Full variable domain (missing parts from reference TRBV11-3 and TRBJ1-2): EAGVVQSPRYKIIEKKQPVAFWCNPISGHNTLYWYLQNLGQGPELLIRYENEEAVDDSQLPKDRFSAERLKGVDSTLKIQPAELGDSAVYLCASSPVGIANYGYTFGSGTRLTVV.

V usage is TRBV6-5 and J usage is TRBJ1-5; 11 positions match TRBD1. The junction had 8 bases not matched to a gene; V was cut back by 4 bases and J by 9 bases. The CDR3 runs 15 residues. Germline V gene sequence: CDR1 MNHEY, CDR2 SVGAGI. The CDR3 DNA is TGTGCCAGCAGTTTGGGACAGGGGGACGGTGGGCCCCAGCATTTT. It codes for CASSLGQGDGGPQHF.

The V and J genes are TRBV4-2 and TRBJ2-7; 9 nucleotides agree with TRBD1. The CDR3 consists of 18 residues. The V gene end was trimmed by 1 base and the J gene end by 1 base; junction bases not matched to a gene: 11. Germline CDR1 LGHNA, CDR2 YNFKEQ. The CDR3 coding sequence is TGTGCCAGCAGCCAAGCGATCGGGACAGGGTCATTTTCCTACGAGCAGTACTTC. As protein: CASSQAIGTGSFSYEQYF.

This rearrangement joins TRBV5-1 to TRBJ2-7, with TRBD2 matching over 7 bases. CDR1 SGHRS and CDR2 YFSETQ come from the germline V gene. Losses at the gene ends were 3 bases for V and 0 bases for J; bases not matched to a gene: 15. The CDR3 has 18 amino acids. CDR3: CASSSRPTSVSISYEQYF. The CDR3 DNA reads TGCGCCAGCAGCTCCAGACCAACTAGCGTCAGTATCTCCTACGAGCAGTACTTC. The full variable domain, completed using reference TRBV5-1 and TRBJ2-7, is KAGVTQTPRYLIKTRGQQVTLSCSPISGHRSVSWYQQTPGQGLQFLFEYFSETQRNKGNFPGRFSGRQFSNSRSEMNVSTLELGDSALYLCASSSRPTSVSISYEQYFGPGTRLTVT.